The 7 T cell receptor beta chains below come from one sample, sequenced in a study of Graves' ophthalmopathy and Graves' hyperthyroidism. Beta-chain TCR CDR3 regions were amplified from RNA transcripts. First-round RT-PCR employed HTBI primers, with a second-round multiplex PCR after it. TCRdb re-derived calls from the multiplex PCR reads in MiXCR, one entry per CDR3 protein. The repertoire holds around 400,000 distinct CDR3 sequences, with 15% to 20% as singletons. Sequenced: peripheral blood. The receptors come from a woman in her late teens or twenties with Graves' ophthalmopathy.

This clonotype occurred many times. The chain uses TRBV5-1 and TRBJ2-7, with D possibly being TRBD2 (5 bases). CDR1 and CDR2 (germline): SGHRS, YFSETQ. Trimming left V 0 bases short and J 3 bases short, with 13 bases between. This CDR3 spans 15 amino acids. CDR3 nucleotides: TGCGCCAGCAGCTTGGTGGGTCGGGAAGTCTACGAGCAGTACTTC. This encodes CASSLVGREVYEQYF.

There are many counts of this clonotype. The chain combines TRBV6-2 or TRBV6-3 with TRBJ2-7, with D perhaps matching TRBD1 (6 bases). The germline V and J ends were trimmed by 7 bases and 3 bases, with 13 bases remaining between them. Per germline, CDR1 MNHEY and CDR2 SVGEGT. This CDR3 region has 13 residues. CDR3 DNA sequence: TGTGCCAGCACAAAGGGACACAACTACGAGCAGTACTTC. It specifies CASTKGHNYEQYF.

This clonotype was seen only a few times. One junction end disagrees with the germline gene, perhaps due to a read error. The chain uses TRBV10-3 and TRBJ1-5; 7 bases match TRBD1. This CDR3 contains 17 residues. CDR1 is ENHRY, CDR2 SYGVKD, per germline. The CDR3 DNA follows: TGTGCCAGCAGTGGTCGACCAGGGGGGCCCAGCAATCAGCCCCAGCATTTT. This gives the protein CASSGRPGGPSNQPQHF.

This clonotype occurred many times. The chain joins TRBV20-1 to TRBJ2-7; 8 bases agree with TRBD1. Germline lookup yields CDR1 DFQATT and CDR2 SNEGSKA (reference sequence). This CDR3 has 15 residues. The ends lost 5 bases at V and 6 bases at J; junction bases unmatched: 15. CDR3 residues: CSARGGGRGRAEQYF. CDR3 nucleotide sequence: TGCAGTGCTCGAGGTGGGGGCAGGGGGCGCGCCGAGCAGTACTTC.

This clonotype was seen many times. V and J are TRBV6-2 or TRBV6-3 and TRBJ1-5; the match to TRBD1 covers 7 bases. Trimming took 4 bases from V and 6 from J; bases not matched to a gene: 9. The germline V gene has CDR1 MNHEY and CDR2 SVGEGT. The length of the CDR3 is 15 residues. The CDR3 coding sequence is TGTGCCAGCAGTTCGACAGGGAAAGGTGGTCAGCCCCAGCATTTT. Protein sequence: CASSSTGKGGQPQHF.

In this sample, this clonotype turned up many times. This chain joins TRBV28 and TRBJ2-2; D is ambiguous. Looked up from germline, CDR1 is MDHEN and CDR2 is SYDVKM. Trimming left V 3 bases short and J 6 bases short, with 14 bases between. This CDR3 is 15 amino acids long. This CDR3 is CASSFLASRAGELFF. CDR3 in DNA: TGTGCCAGCAGTTTTTTGGCATCTCGGGCCGGGGAGCTGTTTTTT.

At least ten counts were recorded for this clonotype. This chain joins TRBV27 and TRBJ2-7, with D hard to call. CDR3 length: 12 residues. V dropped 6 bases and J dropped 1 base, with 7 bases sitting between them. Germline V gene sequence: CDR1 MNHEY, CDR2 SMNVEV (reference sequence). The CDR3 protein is CASRESSYEQYF. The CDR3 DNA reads TGTGCCAGCAGAGAATCTTCCTACGAGCAGTACTTC.